The T cell receptor (beta chain) under discussion was sequenced for a study of cytomegalovirus exposure and HLA in healthy donors. Study-level results: In a later analysis, donors in an Asian-associated ancestry cluster reportedly had fewer N-insertions in productive TCRs than the cohort mean. Researchers reportedly found TCR beta sequences accurately predicted most subjects' HLA-A and HLA-B alleles. Among TCR beta chains, those listed as cytomegalovirus-associated numbered some 160.

Points on this clone: Its antigen is not known.

The donors comprised healthy bone marrow donors. In the PCR, 60 Vbeta and 13 Jbeta primers were used. Profiling relied on immunoSEQ multiplex PCR, and the TCRdb table lists in-frame clones only, not all of them. The table includes over 75,000 clones, about 79% detected once. Trimming removed 2 bases from V and 2 bases from J, with 10 bases in between. CDR3 length equals 15 residues. The V gene's germline CDR1 is MNHNS and CDR2 SASEGT. This TCR was sampled from a female donor in good health and CMV-seronegative. The specimen sequenced was PBMCs. The chain uses TRBV6-1 and TRBJ1-5; unclear D gene. As DNA, the CDR3 is TGTGCCAGCAGTGAATCGTTGAGGGGCAATCAGCCCCAGCATTTT. The encoded protein is CASSESLRGNQPQHF.